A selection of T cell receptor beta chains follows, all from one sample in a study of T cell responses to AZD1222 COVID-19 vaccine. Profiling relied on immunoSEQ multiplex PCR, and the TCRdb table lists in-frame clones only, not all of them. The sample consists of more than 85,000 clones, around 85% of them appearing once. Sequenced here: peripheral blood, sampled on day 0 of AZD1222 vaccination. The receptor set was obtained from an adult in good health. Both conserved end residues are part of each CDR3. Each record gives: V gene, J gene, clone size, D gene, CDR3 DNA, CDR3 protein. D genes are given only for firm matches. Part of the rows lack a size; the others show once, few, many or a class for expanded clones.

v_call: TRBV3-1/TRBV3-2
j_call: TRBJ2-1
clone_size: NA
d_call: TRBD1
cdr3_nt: TGTGCCAGCAGCCAGGAGGACAGGGGACCACCTCTGGGTAATGAGCAGTTCTTC
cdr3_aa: CASSQEDRGPPLGNEQFF

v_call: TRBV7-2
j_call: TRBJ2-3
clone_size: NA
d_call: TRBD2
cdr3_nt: TGTGCCAGCAGCTTCGTAGCGGGAGGGTTGACAGATACGCAGTATTTT
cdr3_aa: CASSFVAGGLTDTQYF

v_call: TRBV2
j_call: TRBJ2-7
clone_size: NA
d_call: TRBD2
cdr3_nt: TGTGCCAGCAGTGAATCCGAATCTAGCGGATACGAGCAGTACTTC
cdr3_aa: CASSESESSGYEQYF

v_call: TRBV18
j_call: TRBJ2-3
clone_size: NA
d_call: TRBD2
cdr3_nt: TGTGCCAGCTCACCACCGACTAGCCCAGATACGCAGTATTTT
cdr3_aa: CASSPPTSPDTQYF

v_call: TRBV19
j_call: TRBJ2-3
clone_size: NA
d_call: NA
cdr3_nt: TGTGCCAGTAGTATGGGACTTACAGATACGCAGTATTTT
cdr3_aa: CASSMGLTDTQYF

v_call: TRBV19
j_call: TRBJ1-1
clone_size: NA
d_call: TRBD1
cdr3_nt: TGTGCCAGTAGTACAGGGGGCGCGGCAGATGGTTTCTTT
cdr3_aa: CASSTGGAADGFF

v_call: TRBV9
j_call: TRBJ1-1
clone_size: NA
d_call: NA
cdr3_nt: TGTGCCAGCAGCGCCCGATCCGGGACATCGAACACTGAAGCTTTCTTT
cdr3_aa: CASSARSGTSNTEAFF

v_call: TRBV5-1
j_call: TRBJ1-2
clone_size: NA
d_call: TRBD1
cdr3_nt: TGCGCCAGCAGCTTGGCGGGACAGAACTTCTATGGCTACACCTTC
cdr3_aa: CASSLAGQNFYGYTF

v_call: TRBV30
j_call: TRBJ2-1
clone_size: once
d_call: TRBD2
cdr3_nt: TGTGCCTGGAGGCGGACTAGCGGGAGTTACAATGAGCAGTTCTTC
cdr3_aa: CAWRRTSGSYNEQFF

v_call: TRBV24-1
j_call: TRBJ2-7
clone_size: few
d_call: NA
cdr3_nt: TGTGCCACTGACCTACTGTTTCATGACGAGCAGTACTTC
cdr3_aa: CATDLLFHDEQYF

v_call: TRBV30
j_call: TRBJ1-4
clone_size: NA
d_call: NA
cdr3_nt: TGTGCCTGGAGTGCCAGCGCTAATGAAAAACTGTTTTTT
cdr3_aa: CAWSASANEKLFF

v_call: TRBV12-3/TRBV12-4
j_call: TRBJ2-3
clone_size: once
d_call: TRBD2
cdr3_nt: TGTGCCAGCAGCCCCACTAGCGTTACGCAGTATTTT
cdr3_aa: CASSPTSVTQYF

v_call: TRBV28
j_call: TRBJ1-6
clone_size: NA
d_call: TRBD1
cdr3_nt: TGTGCCAGCAGTTTGCGTGACAGGGGAGGATCACCCCTCCACTTT
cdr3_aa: CASSLRDRGGSPLHF

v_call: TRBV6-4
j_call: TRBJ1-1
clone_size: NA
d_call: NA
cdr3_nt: TGTGCCAGCAGTGACGACGGGGAGAACACTGAAGCTTTCTTT
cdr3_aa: CASSDDGENTEAFF

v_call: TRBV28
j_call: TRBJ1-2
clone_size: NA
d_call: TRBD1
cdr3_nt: TGTGCCAGCACCCTGGGACAGAATGATGGCTACACCTTC
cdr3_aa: CASTLGQNDGYTF

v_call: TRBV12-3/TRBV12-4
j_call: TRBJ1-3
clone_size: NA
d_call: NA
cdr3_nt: TGTGCCAGCAGTCCCCAAGGAAACACCATATATTTT
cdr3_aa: CASSPQGNTIYF

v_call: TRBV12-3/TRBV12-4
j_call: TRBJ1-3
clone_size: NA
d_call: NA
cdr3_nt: TGTGCCAGCAGTTTTCTAGAAAACACCATATATTTT
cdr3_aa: CASSFLENTIYF

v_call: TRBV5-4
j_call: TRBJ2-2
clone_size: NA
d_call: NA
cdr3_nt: TGTGCCAGCAGCTTGGCCGGGCAGTCGAACACCGGGGAGCTGTTTTTT
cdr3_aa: CASSLAGQSNTGELFF

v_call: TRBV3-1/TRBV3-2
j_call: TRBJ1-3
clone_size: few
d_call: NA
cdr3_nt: TGTGCCAGCAGCCGGGGACGAGCTGGAAACACCATATATTTT
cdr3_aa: CASSRGRAGNTIYF

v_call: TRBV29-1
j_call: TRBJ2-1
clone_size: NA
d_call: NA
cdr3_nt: TGCAGCGTTGAAGCCCGAGGGAGTCGGGGGGCGAAGAATGAGCAGTTCTTC
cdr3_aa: CSVEARGSRGAKNEQFF

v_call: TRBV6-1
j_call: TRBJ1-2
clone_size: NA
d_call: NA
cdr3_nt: TGTGCCAGCAGTGAAGTAGCCGGCTCTAACTATGGCTACACCTTC
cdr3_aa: CASSEVAGSNYGYTF

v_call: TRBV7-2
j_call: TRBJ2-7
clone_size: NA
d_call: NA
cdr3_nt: TGTGCCAGCAGCAGGGATACCTACGAGCAGTACTTC
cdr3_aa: CASSRDTYEQYF

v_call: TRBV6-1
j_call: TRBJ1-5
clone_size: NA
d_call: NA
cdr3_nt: TGTGCCAGCAGTGAAGTCCAGCCCCAGCATTTT
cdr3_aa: CASSEVQPQHF

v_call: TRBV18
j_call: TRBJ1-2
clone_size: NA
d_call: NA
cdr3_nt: TGTGCCAGCTCACCACCCTCCTTGGGGGGGGGCCCCTATGGCTACACCTTC
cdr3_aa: CASSPPSLGGGPYGYTF

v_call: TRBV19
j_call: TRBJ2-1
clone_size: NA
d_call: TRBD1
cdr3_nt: TGTGCCAGTAGTACCCGACAGGGGGACGGAGATGAGCAGTTCTTC
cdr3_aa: CASSTRQGDGDEQFF

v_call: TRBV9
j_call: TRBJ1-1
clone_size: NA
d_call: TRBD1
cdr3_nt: TGTGCCAGCAGCTCTATGCAGGGGGCTAGGGAAGCTTTCTTT
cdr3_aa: CASSSMQGAREAFF

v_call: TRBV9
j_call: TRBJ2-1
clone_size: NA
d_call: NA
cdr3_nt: TGTGCCAGCAGCGTAGGTGACCTAGGGGATGAGCAGTTCTTC
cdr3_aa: CASSVGDLGDEQFF

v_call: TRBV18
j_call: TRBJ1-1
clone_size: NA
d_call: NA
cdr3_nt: TGTGCCAGCTCACCAACCCCTAACACTGAAGCTTTCTTT
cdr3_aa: CASSPTPNTEAFF

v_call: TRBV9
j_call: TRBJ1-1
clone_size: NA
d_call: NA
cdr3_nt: TGTGCCAGCAGCGTAGGAAGGGACAACACTGAAGCTTTCTTT
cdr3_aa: CASSVGRDNTEAFF

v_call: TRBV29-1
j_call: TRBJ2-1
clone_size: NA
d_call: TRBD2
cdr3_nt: TGCAGCGTGTCTAGCGGGACTATCTACAATGAGCAGTTCTTC
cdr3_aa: CSVSSGTIYNEQFF

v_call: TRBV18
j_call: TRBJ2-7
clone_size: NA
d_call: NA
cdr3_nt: TGTGCCAGCTCACCAATAAGAGATCAAGGGGGATACGAGCAGTACTTC
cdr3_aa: CASSPIRDQGGYEQYF

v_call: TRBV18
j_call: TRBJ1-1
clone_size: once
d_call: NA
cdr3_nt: TGTGCCAGCTCACCATCCGGGACGGGAGGGATGAACACTGAAGCTTTCTTT
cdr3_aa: CASSPSGTGGMNTEAFF

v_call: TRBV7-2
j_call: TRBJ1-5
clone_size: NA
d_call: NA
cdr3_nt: TGTGCCAGCACCCCCCAGGGGAGTCAGCCCCAGCATTTT
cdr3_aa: CASTPQGSQPQHF

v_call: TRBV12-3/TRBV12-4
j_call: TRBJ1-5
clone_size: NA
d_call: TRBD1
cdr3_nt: TGTGCCAGCAGTCGACAGGGGGATCAGCCCCAGCATTTT
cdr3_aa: CASSRQGDQPQHF

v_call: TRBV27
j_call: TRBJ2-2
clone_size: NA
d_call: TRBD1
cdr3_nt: TGTGCCAGCATTTCTTCCAGGGGGCGCAGCACCGGGGAGCTGTTTTTT
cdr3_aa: CASISSRGRSTGELFF

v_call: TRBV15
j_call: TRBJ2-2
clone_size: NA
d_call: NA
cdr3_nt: TGTGCCACCAGCAGACCTACCGGGGAGCTGTTTTTT
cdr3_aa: CATSRPTGELFF

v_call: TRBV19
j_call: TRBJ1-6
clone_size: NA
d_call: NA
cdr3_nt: TGTGCCAGTGCCCCCGCGGGGGCGAGTAATTCACCCCTCCACTTT
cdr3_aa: CASAPAGASNSPLHF

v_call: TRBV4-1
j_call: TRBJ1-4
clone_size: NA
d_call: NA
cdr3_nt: TGCGCCAGCAGCCAAGATTGGCAGGGACGGGGCACTAATGAAAAACTGTTTTTT
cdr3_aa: CASSQDWQGRGTNEKLFF

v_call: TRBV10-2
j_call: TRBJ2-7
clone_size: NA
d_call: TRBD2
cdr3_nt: TGCGCCAGCAGCGAGGTTTCGGGACTATACTACTACGAGCAGTACTTC
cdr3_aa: CASSEVSGLYYYEQYF

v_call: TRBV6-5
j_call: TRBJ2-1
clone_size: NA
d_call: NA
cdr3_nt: TGTGCCAGCAGTTACAGCCAGCGGGCTTACAATGAGCAGTTCTTC
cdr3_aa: CASSYSQRAYNEQFF

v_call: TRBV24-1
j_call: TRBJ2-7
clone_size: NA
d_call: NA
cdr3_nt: TGTGCCACCAGTGATTGGGGGGAGCAGTACTTC
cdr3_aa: CATSDWGEQYF